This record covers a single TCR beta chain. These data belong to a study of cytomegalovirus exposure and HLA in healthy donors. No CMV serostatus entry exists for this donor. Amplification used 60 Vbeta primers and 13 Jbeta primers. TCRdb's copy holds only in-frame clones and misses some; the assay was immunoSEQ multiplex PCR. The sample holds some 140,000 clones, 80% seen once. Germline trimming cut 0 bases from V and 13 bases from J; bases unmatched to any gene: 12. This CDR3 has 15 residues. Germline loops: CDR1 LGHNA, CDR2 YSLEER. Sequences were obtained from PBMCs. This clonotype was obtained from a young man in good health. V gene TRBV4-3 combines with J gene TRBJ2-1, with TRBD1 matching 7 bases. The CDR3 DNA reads TGCGCCAGCAGCCAAGAACTGCAGGTACAGGGGCACCAGTTCTTC. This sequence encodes CASSQELQVQGHQFF.